This T cell receptor beta chain was sequenced in a study of T cells in Graves' hyperthyroidism and ophthalmopathy. What was amplified from RNA transcripts were TCR beta CDR3 regions. First-round RT-PCR targeting the TCR CDR3 was performed with the HTBI primer set. TCRdb used MiXCR to reprocess the multiplex PCR reads, holding one entry per CDR3 protein. The sample lists more than 75,000 distinct CDR3 sequences, over 50% occurring once. This CDR3 has 14 amino acids. J was trimmed by 5 bases and V by 0 bases; bases with no gene match: 2. Germline assignment: CDR1 SGHVS and CDR2 FNYEAQ. Newly diagnosed hyperthyroidism patients aged 18 to 65 years had disease lasting under 2 months. The diagnoses drew upon clinical symptoms, serum thyroxine and TRAb, thyroid ultrasound and orbital computed tomography. The PBMCs were taken from approximately 11 ml of fresh peripheral blood.

The chain employs TRBV7-6 and TRBJ2-5; 8 nucleotides align to TRBD2. Sequencing was done on a sample of blood. The sequence was collected from a woman between 40 and 55 years old with Graves' hyperthyroidism. The CDR3 here is CASSLAASGETQYF. The CDR3 nucleotides read TGTGCCAGCAGCTTAGCGGCTAGCGGGGAGACCCAGTACTTC.